The clone carrying this TCR beta chain was recorded many times. An end of the junction does not agree with germline; a read error may underlie this. In the original workflow: Out-of-frame sequences were removed, leaving 2 million to 2.5 million distinct TCRbeta sequences. Here immunoSEQ multiplex PCR was the method, and the copy in TCRdb shows in-frame clones only, minus some. That table is the source of V, J and clone size, and D and trimming were worked out from the DNA. The table includes some 66,000 clones, about 78% detected once. These data originate in a study of memory CD4+ T cells and cytomegalovirus serostatus. Single viable CD3+CD4+CD8-CD45RO+ cells were sorted as the memory CD4+ T cells. Material for sequencing was memory CD4+ T cells from blood. The sequence came from an adult in good health and CMV-seropositive.

The CDR3 loop is CSVAEQGPTGAFF. CDR3 bases: TGCAGCGTTGCTGAACAGGGGCCCACTGGAGCTTTCTTT. V usage is TRBV29-1 and J usage is TRBJ1-1; 7 bases line up with TRBD1. The CDR3 consists of 13 residues. The germline gives CDR1 SQVTM, CDR2 ANQGSEA.